This T cell receptor beta chain was recorded in a study of T cells in narcolepsy. About the study: Healthy controls were enrolled alongside patients with narcolepsy type 1 or type 2. Findings of the study overall: Autoreactive clone sequences were missing from some blood memory CD4+ repertoires.

Profiled with immunoSEQ multiplex PCR; TCRdb holds only in-frame clones, not every one. Counted here are fewer than 35,000 clones, 75% to 85% occurring once; the ten biggest clones make up nearly 2.5%. The CDR3 loop spans 13 amino acids. Germline loops: CDR1 WNHNN, CDR2 SYGVQD (reference sequence). Turning to this clone: What it recognizes is unknown.

The V and J genes are TRBV10-1 and TRBJ2-5, with D unclear. The DNA matches TRBJ2-7 better at its end, which makes the J call doubtful. The origin of this receptor is a human donor with narcolepsy. The sequenced sample consisted of CD45RA- memory CD4+ T cells from PBMCs. CDR3 coding DNA: TGCGCCAGCAGTGAGGGTGTAGGGTACGAGCAGTACTTC. Translating gives CASSEGVGYEQYF.